This T cell receptor beta chain emerged from a study of cytomegalovirus exposure and HLA in healthy donors. In the study overall: Earlier sequencing of 150 million to 200 million T cells yielded approximately 100 million unique TCR beta sequences. Points from the study as a whole: In a later analysis, at a false discovery rate of 0.05, 16,951 TCR beta sequences were associated with HLA alleles. Solely CMV serostatus was available to characterize immune exposure. Among TCR sequences, most were rare, though some public TCRs appeared in many donors.

Primers for the PCR totalled 60 Vbeta and 13 Jbeta. Data came from immunoSEQ multiplex PCR; TCRdb stores just in-frame clones and leaves some out. Of about 76,000 clones in the sample, less than 80% were seen once. About this clone: Its cognate antigen is unknown.

Germline V gene lookup returns CDR1 MDHEN and CDR2 SYDVKM. The CDR3 sequence is 18 residues long. V was shortened by 2 bases and J by 0 bases, with 14 bases between the two germline ends. This TCR was recovered from a woman between 40 and 55 years old in good health and CMV-seropositive. The chain recombines TRBV28 with TRBJ1-6; D may be TRBD1 (5 bases). Source material: PBMCs. The CDR3 is CASSLPPGHSSYNSPLHF. DNA of the CDR3: TGTGCCAGCAGTTTACCGCCCGGACATAGCTCCTATAATTCACCCCTCCACTTT. The variable domain in full, completed from reference TRBV28 and TRBJ1-6, reads DVKVTQSSRYLVKRTGEKVFLECVQDMDHENMFWYRQDPGLGLRLIYFSYDVKMKEKGDIPEGYSVSREKKERFSLILESASTNQTSMYLCASSLPPGHSSYNSPLHFGNGTRLTVT.